This TCR beta chain emerged from a study of CXCR3-negative and CXCR3-positive naive CD8 T cells. Concerning this clonotype: Its cognate antigen is unknown.

With UMI labels, 5' RACE was used to prepare the TRB cDNA libraries. Each CDR3 protein gets one entry in TCRdb, which reprocessed the 5' RACE reads and gives no DNA. There are about 98,000 distinct CDR3 sequences in the sample, with nearly 0.85% held by the top ten. Study results and limitations: In CXCR3-positive naive cells, the TRB CDR3s were more hydrophobic than in CXCR3-negative naive cells. Once cells were cryopreserved, CXCR3 expression went down partly, and most assays used fresh PBMCs.

Naive CD8+ T cells carried a CD45RO-CCR7+CD27+CD95- phenotype. Per germline, CDR1 MDHEN and CDR2 SYDVKM. The CDR3 sequence is 16 residues long. This sequence originates from a human donor in good health. Some clones in this sample may be carry-over from other donors' samples. V is TRBV28 and J is TRBJ2-2; TCRdb selects TRBD1, and the lack of DNA leaves this call unchecked. The sequenced material came from naive CXCR3+ CD8+ T cells from blood. Subset described: CD45RO-CCR7+CD27+CD95- naive CD8+ T cells expressing CXCR3 (TNR3+). The CDR3 spells CASSPTGGELTGELFF. Together with reference TRBV28 and TRBJ2-2, the CDR3 gives the full variable domain: DVKVTQSSRYLVKRTGEKVFLECVQDMDHENMFWYRQDPGLGLRLIYFSYDVKMKEKGDIPEGYSVSREKKERFSLILESASTNQTSMYLCASSPTGGELTGELFFGEGSRLTVL.